This T cell receptor (beta chain) was identified in a study of healthy donors' naive CD4 and CD8 T cells. Each TCR library used 450 to 600 ng of total RNA and a linear amplification protocol. Original processing methods: Some 80,000 TCR alpha transcripts were sequenced from four or five healthy donors. A single record per CDR3 protein comes from TCRdb applying MiXCR to the reads. These V and J calls rely on TCRdb rather than the paper's analysis. The table shows around 200,000 distinct CDR3 sequences, with about four fifths occurring only once. Findings and caveats of the study: The study did not address homeostatic proliferation effects in naive T cells. Naive CD4+ and CD8+ cells reportedly differed in usage of most V and J genes.

As concerns this clonotype: Antigen specificity is unknown.

The CDR3 spans 15 residues. V shed 2 bases, J shed 6 bases, and the junction held 6 bases outside the gene matches. Germline CDR1 reads MNHNS; CDR2 reads SASEGT. Material: naive CD4+ and CD8+ T cells sorted from blood, pooled from several donors. The receptor was isolated from a pool of human donors in good health; the sample pools cells from several healthy donors. The chain joins TRBV6-1 to TRBJ2-1; 8 bases match TRBD1. As DNA, the CDR3 is TGTGCCAGCAGTGAATGGACAGGGAGTATCAATGAGCAGTTCTTC. Protein product: CASSEWTGSINEQFF.